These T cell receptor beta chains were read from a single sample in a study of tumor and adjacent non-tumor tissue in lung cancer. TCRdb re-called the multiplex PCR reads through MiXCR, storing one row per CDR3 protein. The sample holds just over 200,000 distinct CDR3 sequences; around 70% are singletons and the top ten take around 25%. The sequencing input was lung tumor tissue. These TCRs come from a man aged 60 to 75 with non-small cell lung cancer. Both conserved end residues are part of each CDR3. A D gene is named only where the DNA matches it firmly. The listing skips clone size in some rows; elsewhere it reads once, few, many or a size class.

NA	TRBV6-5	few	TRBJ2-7	CVSNRQDVPYEQYF	TGTGTCAGCAACCGACAGGACGTCCCCTACGAGCAGTACTTC
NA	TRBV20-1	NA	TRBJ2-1	CSARDPRAGNNEQFF	TGCAGTGCTAGAGATCCCCGGGCAGGGAACAATGAGCAGTTCTTC
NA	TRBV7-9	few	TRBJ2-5	CASSLFRMSQETQYF	TGTGCCAGCAGCTTGTTTCGGATGTCTCAAGAGACCCAGTACTTC
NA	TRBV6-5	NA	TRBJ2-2	CASRYRAAYIGELFF	TGTGCCAGCAGATACCGGGCAGCCTACATCGGGGAGCTGTTTTTT
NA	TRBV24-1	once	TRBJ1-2	CATRDSEGYHGYTF	TGTGCCACCAGAGATAGTGAGGGGTACCATGGCTACACCTTC
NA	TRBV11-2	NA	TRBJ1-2	CASSPIRSDYGYTF	TGTGCCAGCAGCCCAATTAGGTCGGACTATGGCTACACCTTC
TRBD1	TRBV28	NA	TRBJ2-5	CATLMTGAETQYF	TGTGCCACCCTAATGACAGGGGCAGAGACCCAGTACTTC
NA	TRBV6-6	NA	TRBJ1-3	CASSKRGGAADGGNTIYF	TGTGCCAGCAGTAAGAGAGGGGGGGCCGCGGATGGTGGAAACACCATATATTTT
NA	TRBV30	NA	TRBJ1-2	CAWNPSARNYGYTF	TGTGCCTGGAACCCTTCAGCAAGGAACTATGGCTACACCTTC
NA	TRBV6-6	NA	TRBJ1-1	CANSISRERGEAFF	TGTGCCAACAGCATCTCCAGGGAGCGGGGTGAAGCTTTCTTT
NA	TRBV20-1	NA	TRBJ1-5	CSASDGGSISEPQHF	TGCAGTGCTAGTGATGGCGGCTCAATCAGCGAGCCCCAGCATTTT
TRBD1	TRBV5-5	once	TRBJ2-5	CTSSWEPGTGIETQYF	TGTACCAGCAGTTGGGAACCCGGGACAGGGATAGAGACCCAGTACTTC
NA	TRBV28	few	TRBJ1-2	CASSSGDKLFF	TGTGCCAGCAGTTCTGGGGACAAATTATTCTTC
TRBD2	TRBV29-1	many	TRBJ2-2	CSVGLAGRELFF	TGCAGCGTTGGTCTAGCGGGAAGGGAGCTGTTTTTT
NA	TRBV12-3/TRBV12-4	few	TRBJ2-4	CASSLGENKNIQYF	TGTGCCAGCAGTTTAGGGGAGAACAAAAACATTCAGTACTTC
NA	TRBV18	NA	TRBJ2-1	CATTPGTDEQFF	TGTGCCACCACCCCAGGGACGGATGAGCAGTTCTTC
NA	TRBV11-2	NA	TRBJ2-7	CASSLVSTRMCEQYF	TGTGCCAGCAGCTTAGTTAGTACCCGAATGTGCGAACAGTACTTC
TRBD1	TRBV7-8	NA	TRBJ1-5	CASSLARGQGNQPQHF	TGTGCCAGCAGCCTCGCCAGGGGGCAGGGCAATCAGCCCCAGCATTTT
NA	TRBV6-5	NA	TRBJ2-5	CACSMTSRGETQYF	TGTGCCTGCAGCATGACGAGTCGCGGGGAGACCCAATACTTC
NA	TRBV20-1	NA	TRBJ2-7	CSANQRTAYEQYF	TGCAGTGCTAATCAAAGGACGGCCTACGAGCAGTACTTC
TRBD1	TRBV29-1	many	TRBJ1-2	CSVATGDGYTF	TGCAGCGTAGCGACAGGGGATGGCTACACCTTC
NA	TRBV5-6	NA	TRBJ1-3	CASSWAHAGNTIYF	TGTGCCAGCAGCTGGGCCCATGCTGGAAACACCATATATTTT
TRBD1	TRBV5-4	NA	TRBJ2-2	CASSQGQVKSGELFF	TGTGCCAGCAGCCAAGGACAGGTGAAATCCGGGGAGCTGTTTTTT
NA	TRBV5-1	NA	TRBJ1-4	CASSLSTAPNEKLSF	TGTGCCAGCAGCTTGTCGACAGCTCCTAATGAAAAACTGTCTTTT
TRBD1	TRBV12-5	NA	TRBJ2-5	CASGPGTELQETQYF	TGTGCTAGTGGTCCGGGGACAGAACTGCAAGAGACCCAGTACTTC
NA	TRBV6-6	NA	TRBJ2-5	CASSYPIRSSGLLGDQETQYF	TGTGCCAGCAGTTACCCCATTCGAAGCAGCGGGCTACTAGGGGACCAAGAGACCCAGTACTTC
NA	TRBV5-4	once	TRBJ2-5	CASSPGRGEATQYF	TGTGCCAGCAGCCCCGGGAGAGGGGAGGCGACCCAGTACTTC
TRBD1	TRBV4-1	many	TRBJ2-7	CASSQGTGRSYEQYF	TGCGCCAGCAGCCAAGGGACAGGGCGGTCCTACGAGCAGTACTTC
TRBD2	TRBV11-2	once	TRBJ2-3	CTSIDSGTRGAMGTNTQYF	TGTACCAGCATCGACAGTGGGACTAGGGGCGCTATGGGCACAAATACGCAGTATTTT
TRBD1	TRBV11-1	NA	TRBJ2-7	CSSSSSERGPYEHYF	TGTTCCAGCAGCTCCTCGGAGAGGGGGCCATACGAGCATTACTTC
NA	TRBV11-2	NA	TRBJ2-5	CASRSTMGGAKETHYF	TGTGCCAGCCGCTCCACAATGGGGGGGGCAAAGGAGACTCATTACTTC
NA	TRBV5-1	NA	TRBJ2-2	CASSLGRATGELFF	TGCGCCAGCAGCTTGGGCAGGGCCACCGGGGAGCTGTTTTTT
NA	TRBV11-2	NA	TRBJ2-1	CASSTGQSNEQFF	TGTGCCAGCAGCACAGGACAGTCCAATGAGCAGTTCTTC
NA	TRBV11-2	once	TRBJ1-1	CPSSLVVRDKWANTEAFF	TGTCCCAGCAGTTTAGTTGTCCGGGACAAATGGGCGAACACTGAAGCTTTCTTT
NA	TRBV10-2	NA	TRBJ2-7	CASSQKDYEQYF	TGCGCCAGCAGTCAGAAAGATTATGAGCAGTACTTC
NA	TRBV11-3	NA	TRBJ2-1	CASRPHGPSNGQFF	TGTGCCAGCAGACCACACGGACCGAGCAATGGGCAATTCTTC
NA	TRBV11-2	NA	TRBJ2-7	CVSSLTALSYEQYF	TGTGTGAGCAGCCTGACAGCTCTATCCTACGAGCAGTACTTC
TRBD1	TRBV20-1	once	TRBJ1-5	CSVSQGVLSYQPQHF	TGCAGTGTTAGTCAGGGGGTTTTGTCCTATCAGCCCCAGCATTTT
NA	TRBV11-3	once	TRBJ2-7	CAGSPRDEAGEQYF	TGTGCCGGCAGCCCCCGTGACGAAGCTGGCGAGCAGTACTTC
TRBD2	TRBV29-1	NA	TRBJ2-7	CSMTVAGTGEQYF	TGCAGCATGACGGTAGCGGGAACCGGCGAGCAGTACTTC
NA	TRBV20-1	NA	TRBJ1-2	CNAASAQDLMGYGYTF	TGCAATGCCGCATCAGCCCAGGACCTTATGGGATATGGTTACACCTTC
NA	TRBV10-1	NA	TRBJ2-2	CAMSDATTTGELFF	TGCGCCATGAGTGACGCGACAACCACCGGGGAGCTGTTTTTT
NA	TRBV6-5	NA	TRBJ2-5	CVSSDTGTARAQYF	TGCGTCAGCAGTGATACCGGGACCGCACGGGCCCAGTACTTC
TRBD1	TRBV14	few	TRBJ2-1	CANSPTTGVKGEQFF	TGTGCCAACAGCCCGACGACAGGGGTGAAGGGGGAGCAGTTCTTC
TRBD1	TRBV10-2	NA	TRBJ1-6	CASRALGQGGSPLHF	TGCGCCAGCAGGGCACTGGGACAGGGGGGTTCACCCCTCCACTTT
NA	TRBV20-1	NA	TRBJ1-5	CSAREVGKGHRPQHF	TGCAGTGCTAGAGAAGTCGGCAAAGGACACCGGCCCCAGCATTTT
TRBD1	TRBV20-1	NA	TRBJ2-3	CSPHGQGARTDTQYF	TGCAGTCCTCATGGACAGGGGGCTCGTACAGATACGCAGTATTTT
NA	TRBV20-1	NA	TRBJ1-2	CSARGPGPQKVYGYTF	TGCAGTGCTAGAGGTCCGGGACCACAGAAAGTTTACGGCTACACCTTC
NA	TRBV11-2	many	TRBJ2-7	CASSLSRGHYEQYF	TGTGCCAGCAGCTTAAGTCGGGGGCATTACGAGCAGTACTTC
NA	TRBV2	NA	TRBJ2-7	CASRAVGYEQYF	TGTGCCAGCAGAGCTGTGGGTTACGAGCAGTACTTC